The 10 T cell receptor beta chains in this list originate from one sample, sequenced in a study of blood T cell repertoires in COVID-19. Method: immunoSEQ multiplex PCR; TCRdb's copy keeps in-frame clones and lacks some. The sample lists 130,000 to 150,000 clones, around 86% occurring once. The sample comprised PBMCs or T cells enriched from blood (not recorded which). These receptors originate from a man aged 55 to 70 who had recovered from COVID-19.

This chain uses TRBV5-1 with TRBJ2-1; the D gene is possibly TRBD2 (5 bases). CDR3 length equals 15 residues. V was shortened by 3 bases and J by 1 base, with 11 bases between the two germline ends. Germline V lookup: CDR1 SGHRS, CDR2 YFSETQ. CDR3 protein: CASSYGLESYNEQFF. In DNA form, the CDR3 reads TGCGCCAGCAGCTACGGACTGGAATCCTACAATGAGCAGTTCTTC.

This chain joins TRBV6-2 or TRBV6-3 and TRBJ2-6, with a weak D call TRBD1 (6 bases). The V gene's germline CDR1 is MNHEY and CDR2 SVGEGT. V dropped 4 bases and J dropped 5 bases, with 15 bases sitting between them. CDR3 length: 16 residues. The CDR3 nucleotides are TGTGCCAGCAGTTCTCCGGGACAACTGAGGGCCAACGTCCTGACTTTC. It codes for CASSSPGQLRANVLTF.

This clone was detected once. CDR3 region: CASSFSGAGLNEQFF. The DNA for the CDR3 is TGTGCCAGCAGCTTTAGCGGGGCGGGGTTGAATGAGCAGTTCTTC. This rearrangement joins TRBV6-5 to TRBJ2-1, with 8 bases matching TRBD2. The CDR3 spans 15 residues. Per germline, CDR1 MNHEY and CDR2 SVGAGI. The V segment lost 6 bases and the J segment 7 bases; nucleotides outside the gene matches: 11.

This clone was recorded only once. This chain's CDR3 is CASSLDVQGWETQYF. The CDR3 bases are TGTGCCAGCAGCTTAGATGTGCAGGGATGGGAGACCCAGTACTTC. The gene calls are TRBV11-2 and TRBJ2-5; tentative D call: TRBD1 (5 bases). V was trimmed by 0 bases and J by 5 bases, leaving 13 bases between them. The CDR3 spans 15 residues. The germline V gene has CDR1 SGHAT and CDR2 FQNNGV.

This clone was counted between two and nine times. The V gene is TRBV5-4, the J gene TRBJ2-7; D is unclear. Germline V lookup: CDR1 SGHNT, CDR2 YYREEE (reference sequence). This CDR3 comprises 12 residues. Trimming stripped 0 bases from V and 6 bases from J, with 7 bases between. CDR3 sequence reads: CASSLDLLEQYF. The CDR3 DNA follows: TGTGCCAGCAGCTTGGACTTACTCGAGCAGTACTTC.

The chain couples TRBV28 to TRBJ1-5; unclear D gene. The V gene lost 7 bases and the J gene lost 6 bases, with 19 bases spanning the gap. The germline gives CDR1 MDHEN, CDR2 SYDVKM. This CDR3 comprises 15 residues. CDR3 DNA sequence: TGTGCCAGCAACCCCTGGCGGGGAAATGTTCAGCCCCAGCATTTT. This translates into CASNPWRGNVQPQHF. Using reference TRBV28 and TRBJ1-5 for the parts outside the CDR3, the full variable domain is DVKVTQSSRYLVKRTGEKVFLECVQDMDHENMFWYRQDPGLGLRLIYFSYDVKMKEKGDIPEGYSVSREKKERFSLILESASTNQTSMYLCASNPWRGNVQPQHFGDGTRLSIL.

V usage is TRBV7-9 and J usage is TRBJ1-1, with unresolved D. The CDR3 runs 11 residues. The V end was cut by 7 bases, the J end by 7 bases, with 10 bases between. CDR1 and CDR2 from the germline V gene are SEHNR and FQNEAQ (reference sequence). The CDR3: CASTKQNEAFF. CDR3 nucleotide sequence: TGTGCCAGCACCAAACAAAATGAAGCTTTCTTT.

J is TRBJ2-3 and V is TRBV2; D remains ambiguous. The V end was cut by 7 bases, the J end by 2 bases, with 7 bases between. The CDR3 totals 12 residues. Germline CDR1 is SNHLY and CDR2 is FYNNEI. The CDR3 region is CASTTYTDTQYF. The CDR3, as DNA: TGTGCCAGCACTACTTACACAGATACGCAGTATTTT.

The chain recombines TRBV20-1 with TRBJ1-2; no firm D call. Germline-derived CDR1 and CDR2 are DFQATT and SNEGSKA (reference sequence). CDR3 length: 11 amino acids. V shed 3 bases and J shed 8 bases, with 10 bases lying between them. The CDR3 coding sequence is TGCAGTGCTAGCCCCGGGGTCGGCTACACCTTC. Translating it yields CSASPGVGYTF.

This chain links TRBV28 with TRBJ1-2; 8 bases fit TRBD1. The length of the CDR3 is 15 residues. CDR1 is MDHEN and CDR2 is SYDVKM in the germline V gene. V trimming: 4 bases; J trimming: 8 bases; junction bases outside the gene matches: 12. The CDR3: CASSSSDRAGGGYTF. In nucleotides, the CDR3 is TGTGCCAGCAGTTCCTCGGACAGGGCGGGTGGGGGCTACACCTTC.